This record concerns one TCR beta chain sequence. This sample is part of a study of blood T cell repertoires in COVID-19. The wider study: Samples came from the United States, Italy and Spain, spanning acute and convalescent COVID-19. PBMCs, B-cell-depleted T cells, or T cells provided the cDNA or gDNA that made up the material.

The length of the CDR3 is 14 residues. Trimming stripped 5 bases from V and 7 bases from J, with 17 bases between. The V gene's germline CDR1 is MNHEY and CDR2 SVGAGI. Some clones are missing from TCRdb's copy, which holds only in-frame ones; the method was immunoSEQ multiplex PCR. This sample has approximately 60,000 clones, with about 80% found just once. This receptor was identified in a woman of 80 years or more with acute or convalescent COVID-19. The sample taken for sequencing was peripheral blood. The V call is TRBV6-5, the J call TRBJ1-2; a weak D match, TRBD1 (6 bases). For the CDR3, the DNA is TGTGCCAGCAGTCGGGGACATGCCAAGGGTGGCTACACCTTC. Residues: CASSRGHAKGGYTF.